A selection of T cell receptor beta chains follows, all from one sample in a study of blood T cell repertoires in COVID-19. TCRdb's table, derived via immunoSEQ multiplex PCR, lists solely in-frame clones and lacks some. In the table there are around 140,000 clones, 81% of which are singletons. Sequencing input: peripheral blood. The receptors derive from a human donor in a cohort sampled during active COVID-19. Both conserved end residues are part of each CDR3. Each record gives: D gene, J gene, clone size, V gene, CDR3 DNA, CDR3 protein. The D gene is left open where the match is weak. Rows give clone size only sometimes, using once, few, many, or a class for an expanded clone.

. TRBJ2-6 . TRBV9 TGTGCCAGCAGCGTAGCGGCCACTAGCTCTGGGGCCAACGTCCTGACTTTC CASSVAATSSGANVLTF
. TRBJ1-1 . TRBV5-6 TGTGCCAGCAGCTTGGATGCAGGGAACATGAACACTGAAGCTTTCTTT CASSLDAGNMNTEAFF
TRBD1 TRBJ2-1 . TRBV29-1 TGCAGCGTCCCCCCTTGGACAGGGTACAATGAGCAGTTCTTC CSVPPWTGYNEQFF
. TRBJ1-2 . TRBV19 TGTGCCAGTAGTATAGTCCCCCGGGGGGATAACTATGGCTACACCTTC CASSIVPRGDNYGYTF
. TRBJ1-5 few TRBV5-5 TGTGCCAGCAGCTTGGTGGAGCGAAATCAGCCCCAGCATTTT CASSLVERNQPQHF
. TRBJ1-5 few TRBV28 TGTGCCAGCAAACCAACAGGGATACCGCCCCAGCATTTT CASKPTGIPPQHF
. TRBJ2-7 . TRBV27 TGTGCCAGCAGTTTAAGACAGCGCTACGAGCAGTACTTC CASSLRQRYEQYF
. TRBJ2-7 . TRBV28 TGTGCCAGCAGTTTATTCCAGGGAACCTACGAGCAGTACTTC CASSLFQGTYEQYF
TRBD1 TRBJ2-7 few TRBV7-3 TGTGCCAGCAGCTTGGGACAGGGAACCTACGAGCAGTACTTC CASSLGQGTYEQYF
. TRBJ2-7 . TRBV20-1 TGCAGTGCTAGGAGTAAGAACGAGCAGTACTTC CSARSKNEQYF
. TRBJ2-7 few TRBV20-1 TGCAGTGCTAGTTGGGCAGGGGAACCCTACGAGCAGTACTTC CSASWAGEPYEQYF
. TRBJ2-7 . TRBV7-3 TGTGCCAGCAGCTTACCCAGGGGTAGCCGGGACTACTACGAGCAGTACTTC CASSLPRGSRDYYEQYF
TRBD2 TRBJ2-3 . TRBV6-5 TGTGCCAGCACCTTAGCGGGAACCCCCACAGATACGCAGTATTTT CASTLAGTPTDTQYF
TRBD2 TRBJ2-1 once TRBV5-1 TGCGCCAGCAGCTTACTCGGGGAGTCGGGAGGGTCCTCCTACAATGAGCAGTTCTTC CASSLLGESGGSSYNEQFF
TRBD1 TRBJ2-7 . TRBV7-9 TGTGCCAGCAGCTTGGACAGGGCGAGGGGCTACGAGCAGTACTTC CASSLDRARGYEQYF
. TRBJ1-1 once TRBV19 TGTGCCAGTTCCATCCTTCGACAGGACACTGAAGCTTTCTTT CASSILRQDTEAFF
TRBD2 TRBJ2-5 . TRBV19 TGTGCCAGTAGTATTTGGGCTAGCGGGATTCAGGAGACCCAGTACTTC CASSIWASGIQETQYF
TRBD1 TRBJ1-2 . TRBV5-6 TGTGCCAGCAGCCAAGGACAGGGTCACTATGGCTACACCTTC CASSQGQGHYGYTF
. TRBJ2-3 . TRBV9 TGTGCCAGCAGCGTAGCAGCGTCTAGCACAGATACGCAGTATTTT CASSVAASSTDTQYF
. TRBJ1-4 . TRBV28 TGTGCCAGCAGTTTAGGAGGGGTCCGACATGAAAAACTGTTTTTT CASSLGGVRHEKLFF
. TRBJ1-6 . TRBV7-9 TGTGCCAGCGAGGGAGGAACCTATAATTCACCCCTCCACTTT CASEGGTYNSPLHF
TRBD1 TRBJ2-3 . TRBV9 TGTGCCAGCAGCGAGAGCCCAGGACAGGGAGGTACGCAGTATTTT CASSESPGQGGTQYF